This T cell receptor beta chain was sequenced for a study of blood T cell repertoires in COVID-19. Study as a whole: Sources were T cells, B-cell-depleted T cells, or PBMCs; the material itself was cDNA or gDNA.

This clone appeared a single time. Participants were placed into cohorts based on the clinical history they reported. Trimming shortened V by 7 bases and J by 2 bases, and 12 bases separated the two germline ends. Germline CDR1 reads WSHSY; CDR2 reads SAAADI. The CDR3 spans 13 residues. Only in-frame clones appear in the TCRdb table, and some are missing; sequencing was by immunoSEQ multiplex PCR. The sample lists about 330,000 clones; around 90% were seen once. Material for sequencing was PBMCs or T cells enriched from blood (not recorded which). This TCR came from a young man who had recovered from COVID-19. This chain uses TRBV10-2 with TRBJ2-7; tentatively, D is TRBD1 (6 bases). CDR3 in amino acids: CASKRQETYEQYF. For the CDR3, the DNA is TGCGCCAGCAAACGACAGGAGACCTACGAGCAGTACTTC.